A selection of T cell receptor beta chains follows, all from one sample in a study of shared clonotypes between healthy human individuals. Here immunoSEQ multiplex PCR was the method, and the copy in TCRdb shows in-frame clones only, minus some. The sample gives over a million clones, around 78% of which show up once; approximately 0.52% is in the top ten. The sample consisted of memory CD4+ T cells from PBMCs. These receptors all come from a man younger than 30 in good health. Some clones in this sample may be carry-over from other donors' samples. The CDR3 runs from the conserved cysteine through the conserved F or W. A D gene is named only where the DNA matches it firmly. Expanded clones are given a class, and other clones once, few, many or no size at all.

V	J	D	size	DNA	CDR3
TRBV4-1	TRBJ1-2	NA	NA	TGCGCCAGCAGCCAAGATCCAGGGGCGCAAGGCTACACCTTC	CASSQDPGAQGYTF
TRBV5-1	TRBJ1-2	TRBD1	NA	TGCGCCAGCAGCCCAGGGGCCGGGACAGATTGGGTTTGGAGTGGCTACACCTTC	CASSPGAGTDWVWSGYTF
TRBV6-6	TRBJ1-1	NA	once	TGTGCCAGCAGAAAACAGGGCACTGAAGCTTTCTTT	CASRKQGTEAFF
TRBV9	TRBJ2-3	NA	NA	TGTGCCAGCAGCGTAGGGCAGGGGTACACAGATACGCAGTATTTT	CASSVGQGYTDTQYF
TRBV7-2	TRBJ2-3	NA	NA	TGTGCCAGCAGCTTAGCGACGCGTGTAAGAGATACGCAGTATTTT	CASSLATRVRDTQYF
TRBV28	TRBJ2-4	NA	NA	TGTGCCAGCAGTTTTGTCTACCCAGCCAAAAACATTCAGTACTTC	CASSFVYPAKNIQYF
TRBV13	TRBJ2-7	NA	NA	TGTGCCAGCAGCCCTACGCTCACCCGCTCCTACGAGCAGTACTTC	CASSPTLTRSYEQYF
TRBV2	TRBJ2-1	NA	NA	TGTGCCAGCAGTGAGTTTGCGGGAAGGTCCTACAATGAGCAGTTCTTC	CASSEFAGRSYNEQFF
TRBV5-1	TRBJ2-7	NA	NA	TGCGCCAGCAGCGACTCCGTCCCCGGCGAGCAGTACTTC	CASSDSVPGEQYF
TRBV30	TRBJ2-3	TRBD2	many	TGTGCCTGGAGTACTGGACTAGCGGGCAGAAGCACAGATACGCAGTATTTT	CAWSTGLAGRSTDTQYF
TRBV7-2	TRBJ1-2	NA	NA	TGTGCCAGCCAGGCGGGGAACTATGGCTACACCTTC	CASQAGNYGYTF
TRBV5-1	TRBJ2-2	NA	NA	TGCGCCAGCAGCTTGGAAGGTTACGCGGCGGAGCTGTTTTTT	CASSLEGYAAELFF
TRBV9	TRBJ2-1	TRBD2	NA	TGTGCCAGCAGCGCCGGATTGCAGACTAGCGGGAGTTACAATGAGCAGTTCTTC	CASSAGLQTSGSYNEQFF
TRBV28	TRBJ2-1	NA	NA	TGTGCCAGCAGCCTACCGACAGGATACAATGAGCAGTTCTTC	CASSLPTGYNEQFF
TRBV4-2	TRBJ1-4	NA	NA	TGTGCCAGCAGCCAAGTTGCAACTAATGAAAAACTGTTTTTT	CASSQVATNEKLFF
TRBV9	TRBJ1-1	NA	few	TGTGCCAGCAGCGTGGGGGGAAATACGGGGACTGAAGCTTTCTTT	CASSVGGNTGTEAFF
TRBV30	TRBJ1-2	NA	NA	TGTGCCTGGAGTGTACGGGGAGTGGAGGGCTACACCTTC	CAWSVRGVEGYTF
TRBV4-1	TRBJ2-5	NA	NA	TGCGCCAGCAGCCAAGGGGATCTTCGGCGAGAGACCCAGTACTTC	CASSQGDLRRETQYF
TRBV7-2	TRBJ1-4	NA	NA	TGTGCCAGCAGCTTCAACCCCCGTGGGTCTGGTGAAAAACTGTTTTTT	CASSFNPRGSGEKLFF
TRBV4-2	TRBJ2-1	TRBD2	NA	TGTGCCAGCAGCCAAGAGAGGCGGGAGGCGTGGTACAATGAGCAGTTCTTC	CASSQERREAWYNEQFF
TRBV28	TRBJ1-3	NA	NA	TGTGCCAGCAGTTTTCAGAGCTCTGGAAACACCATATATTTT	CASSFQSSGNTIYF
TRBV7-8	TRBJ1-2	NA	once	TGTGCCAGCAGCCCGGACAGAAACTATGGCTACACCTTC	CASSPDRNYGYTF
TRBV5-1	TRBJ2-2	TRBD1	NA	TGCGCCAGCAGGAGACCCGGGACAGGGAACACCGGGGAGCTGTTTTTT	CASRRPGTGNTGELFF
TRBV2	TRBJ1-3	TRBD1	few	TGTGCCAGCAGTGACCGACAGGGGCGCCTCTCTGGAAACACCATATATTTT	CASSDRQGRLSGNTIYF
TRBV14	TRBJ2-7	TRBD2	NA	TGTGCCAGCAGCCGAGGACTAGCGGGTTACGAGCAGTACTTC	CASSRGLAGYEQYF
TRBV6-1	TRBJ1-5	TRBD1	NA	TGTGCCAGCAGTGAAGACAGGGGGCGTCAGCCCCAGCATTTT	CASSEDRGRQPQHF
TRBV6-5	TRBJ2-5	NA	NA	TGTGCCAGCAGGCGAAAACAAGAGACCCAGTACTTC	CASRRKQETQYF